Described below is a single T cell receptor (beta chain) sequence and its context. This clonotype has only a few counts. This clone's antigen is unknown. It has no much larger one-base neighbor in the sample; base qualities were not kept. Peripheral blood CD8+ and CD4+ T cells from healthy donors, Susac syndrome patients and multiple sclerosis patients were profiled by high-throughput TCR beta sequencing. The multiple sclerosis controls were treatment-naive patients who had stable or active relapsing-remitting disease and met the revised McDonald criteria. Bulk CD8+ and CD4+ T cells were purified by magnetic negative isolation, whereas CD8+ TEMRA cells were enriched by FACS. Blood was collected in EDTA tubes and processed within 24 hours, with PBMCs isolated through density gradient centrifugation. PBMCs intended for TCR sequencing were cryopreserved in liquid nitrogen and were subsequently thawed in a 37 degrees C water bath. Purity of sorted or isolated CD4+, CD8+ and CD8+ TEMRA cells was at least 90%.

RNA was extracted with the RNeasy kit and 0.5 to 1 ug was reverse transcribed using random hexamers. The immunoSEQ multiplex PCR assay, which covers 54 Vbeta and 13 Jbeta segments, was used to amplify TCR beta CDR3 regions. To correct PCR amplification bias, a synthetic template baseline was used for both primer optimization and computational correction. As for the authors' bioinformatics: Reads were assigned to V, D and J genes according to IMGT and analyzed in immunoSEQ Analyzer, with only productive sequences retained. Clonality was computed as one minus Shannon entropy normalized by log2 of the number of productive unique sequences. For each patient and control, public and private clones were evaluated within the 100 most prevalent clones. Clones were defined as Susac-specific when absent from the healthy and MS cohorts, from roughly 1,000 published viral clones and from other ImmuneACCESS disease sequences. TCRdb trimmed public reads at Q25 via fastp, called clones via MiXCR and kept in-frame beta chains. Each record represents a unique CDR3 protein, reported with the most common genes and DNA among its rows. TCRdb's processing, not the authors', yielded these V and J calls. In all, the sample holds around 270,000 distinct CDR3 sequences, and 65% to 90% of those were seen once. The ten largest clones take up 0.21% of the sample.

V was cut back by 5 bases and J by 2 bases, leaving a gap of 13 bases between them. Sequences SGHVS (CDR1) and FQNEAQ (CDR2) are obtained from the germline V gene. The CDR3 measures 14 amino acids from cysteine to phenylalanine. Of all the DNA, just the CDR3 is kept, 42 bases in frame from base 1. This record belongs to a study of CD8 T cells in Susac syndrome (dated by TCRdb to the late 2010s). In the study overall: The study used repertoire sequencing to test whether antigen drove CD8+ T cell activation and differentiation in Susac syndrome. CD8+ T cell repertoire clonality was compared between more than 9 healthy donors, some 14 Susac syndrome patients and fewer than 19 multiple sclerosis patients. General study outcomes and caveats: The study acknowledged that relatively few individuals were included in the TCR sequencing and HLA analysis.

Sequencing input: CD8+ T cells from PBMCs. The sequence was obtained from a human donor with multiple sclerosis. The chain links TRBV7-8 with TRBJ2-7, and perhaps TRBD2 as D gene, on 6 matching bases. The DNA reads TGTGCCAGCAGCGCCCGACTAGTTGCCTACGAGCAGTACTTC. Its protein reads: CASSARLVAYEQYF.